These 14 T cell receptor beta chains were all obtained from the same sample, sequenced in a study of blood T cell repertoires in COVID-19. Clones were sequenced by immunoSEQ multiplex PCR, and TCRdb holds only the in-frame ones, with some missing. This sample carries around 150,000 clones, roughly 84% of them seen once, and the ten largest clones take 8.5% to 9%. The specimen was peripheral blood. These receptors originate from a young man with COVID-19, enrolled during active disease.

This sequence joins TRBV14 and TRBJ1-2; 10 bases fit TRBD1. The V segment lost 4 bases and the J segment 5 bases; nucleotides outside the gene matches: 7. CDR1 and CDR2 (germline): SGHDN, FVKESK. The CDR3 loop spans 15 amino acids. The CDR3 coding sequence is TGTGCCAGCAGCCTGACGGACAGGGGGAGGTATGGCTACACCTTC. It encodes CASSLTDRGRYGYTF.

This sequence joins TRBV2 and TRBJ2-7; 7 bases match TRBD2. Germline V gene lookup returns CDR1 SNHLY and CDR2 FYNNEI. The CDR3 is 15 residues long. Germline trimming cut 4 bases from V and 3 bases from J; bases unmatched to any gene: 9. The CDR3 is CASSASLARSYEQYF. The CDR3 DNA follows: TGTGCCAGCAGTGCGTCACTAGCGAGGAGCTACGAGCAGTACTTC.

The CDR3, as DNA: TGTGCCAGCAGCCCCAGGGGTTACTCTGGAAACACCATATATTTT. This encodes CASSPRGYSGNTIYF. The genes are TRBV7-2 and TRBJ1-3; D perhaps matches TRBD1 (6 bases). Germline CDR1 SGHTA, CDR2 FQGNSA. V gave up 5 bases and J gave up 0 bases, with 11 bases separating them. The CDR3 loop spans 15 amino acids.

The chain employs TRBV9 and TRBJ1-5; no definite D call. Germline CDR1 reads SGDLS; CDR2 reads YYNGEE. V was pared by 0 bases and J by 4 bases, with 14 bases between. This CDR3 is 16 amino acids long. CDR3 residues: CASSVVTRTDNQPQHF. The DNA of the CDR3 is TGTGCCAGCAGCGTAGTAACACGAACAGATAATCAGCCCCAGCATTTT. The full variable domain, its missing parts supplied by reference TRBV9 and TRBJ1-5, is DSGVTQTPKHLITATGQRVTLRCSPRSGDLSVYWYQQSLDQGLQFLIQYYNGEERAKGNILERFSAQQFPDLHSELNLSSLELGDSALYFCASSVVTRTDNQPQHFGDGTRLSIL.

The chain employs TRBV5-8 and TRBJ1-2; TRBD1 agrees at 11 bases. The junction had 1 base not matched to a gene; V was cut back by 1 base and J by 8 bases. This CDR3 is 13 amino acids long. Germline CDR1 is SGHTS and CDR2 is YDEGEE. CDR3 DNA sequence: TGTGCCAGCAGCTTGTGGACAGGGGGCGGCTACACCTTC. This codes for CASSLWTGGGYTF.

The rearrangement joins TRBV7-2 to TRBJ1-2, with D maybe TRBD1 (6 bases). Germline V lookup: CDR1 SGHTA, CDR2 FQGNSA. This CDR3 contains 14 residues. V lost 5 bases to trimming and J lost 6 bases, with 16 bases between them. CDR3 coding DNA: TGTGCCAGCAGCCGGGCGGGGGCCGCTGATGGCTACACCTTC. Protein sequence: CASSRAGAADGYTF.

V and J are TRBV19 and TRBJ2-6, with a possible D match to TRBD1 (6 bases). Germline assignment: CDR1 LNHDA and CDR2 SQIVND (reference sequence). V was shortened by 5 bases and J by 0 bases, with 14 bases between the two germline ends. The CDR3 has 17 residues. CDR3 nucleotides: TGTGCCAGTAGTCAACAGGGCTCTCTCTCTGGGGCCAACGTCCTGACTTTC. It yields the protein CASSQQGSLSGANVLTF.

As DNA, the CDR3 is TGTGCCAGCAGCAGAAGTCCCGGGACAACAAACACTGAAGCTTTCTTT. It codes for CASSRSPGTTNTEAFF. The chain uses TRBV28 and TRBJ1-1; a possible D gene is TRBD1 (6 bases). V was shortened by 6 bases and J by 2 bases, with 19 bases between the two germline ends. The length of the CDR3 is 16 residues. CDR1 and CDR2 (germline): MDHEN, SYDVKM.

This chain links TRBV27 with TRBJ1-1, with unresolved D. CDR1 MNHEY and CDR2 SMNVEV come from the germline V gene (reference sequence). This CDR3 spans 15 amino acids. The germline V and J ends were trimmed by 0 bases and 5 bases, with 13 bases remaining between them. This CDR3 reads CASSLSLDRETEAFF. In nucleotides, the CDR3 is TGTGCCAGCAGTTTATCCTTAGACCGGGAGACTGAAGCTTTCTTT.

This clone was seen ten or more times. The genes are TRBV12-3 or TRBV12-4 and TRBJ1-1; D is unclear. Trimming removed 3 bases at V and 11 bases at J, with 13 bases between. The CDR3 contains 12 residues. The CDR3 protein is CASSLRSSLAFF. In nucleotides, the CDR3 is TGTGCCAGCAGTTTGCGTTCTTCGCTCGCTTTCTTT.

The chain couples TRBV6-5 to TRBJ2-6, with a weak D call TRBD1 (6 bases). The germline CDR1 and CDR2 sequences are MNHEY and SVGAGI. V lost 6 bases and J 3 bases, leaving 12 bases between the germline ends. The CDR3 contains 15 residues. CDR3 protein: CASRGALNGANVLTF. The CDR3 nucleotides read TGTGCCAGCAGGGGGGCGCTGAATGGGGCCAACGTCCTGACTTTC.

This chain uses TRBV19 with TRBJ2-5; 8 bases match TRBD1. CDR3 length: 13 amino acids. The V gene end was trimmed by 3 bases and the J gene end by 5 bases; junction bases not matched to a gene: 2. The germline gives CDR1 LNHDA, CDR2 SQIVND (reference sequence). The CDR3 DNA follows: TGTGCCAGTAGTATTAACAGGGGGGAGACCCAGTACTTC. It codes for CASSINRGETQYF.

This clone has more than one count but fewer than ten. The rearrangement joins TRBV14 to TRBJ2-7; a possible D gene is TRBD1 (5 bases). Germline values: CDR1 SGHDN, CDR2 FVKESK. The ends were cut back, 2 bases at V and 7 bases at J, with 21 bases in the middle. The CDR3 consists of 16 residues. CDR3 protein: CASSQKQGRTIEEQYF. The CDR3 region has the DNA TGTGCCAGCAGCCAAAAGCAGGGTAGAACGATAGAGGAGCAGTACTTC.

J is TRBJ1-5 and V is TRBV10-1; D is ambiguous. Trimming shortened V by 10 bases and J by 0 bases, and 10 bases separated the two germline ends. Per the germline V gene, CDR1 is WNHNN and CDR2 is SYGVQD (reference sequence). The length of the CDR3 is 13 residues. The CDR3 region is CATTSGSNQPQHF. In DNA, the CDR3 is TGCGCCACCACATCGGGTAGCAATCAGCCCCAGCATTTT.